The 28 T cell receptor beta chains in this list originate from one sample, sequenced in a study of T cell repertoires in ileal Crohn's disease. Sequenced by immunoSEQ multiplex PCR; TCRdb stores in-frame clones only, minus some. The sample consists of several thousand clones, around four fifths of them appearing once. Time point reported: proximal margin of the surgical specimen (macroscopically non-inflamed). Specimen: ileal tissue. The source is an adult with Crohn's disease.

This clone was seen a few times. This chain uses TRBV19 with TRBJ2-1, with D perhaps being TRBD1 or TRBD2 (5 bases each). Germline assignment: CDR1 LNHDA and CDR2 SQIVND (reference sequence). The CDR3 has 17 amino acids. Trimming shortened V by 5 bases and J by 9 bases, and 26 bases separated the two germline ends. CDR3 nucleotides: TGTGCCAGTAGTCAGAGAATCGGCTCCGTCGGGGCCCCTGAGCAGTTCTTC. Protein product: CASSQRIGSVGAPEQFF.

This chain uses TRBV19 with TRBJ1-5, with 8 bases fitting TRBD1. The CDR3 runs 13 residues. Germline V gene lookup returns CDR1 LNHDA and CDR2 SQIVND (reference sequence). Trimming cost V 5 bases and J 8 bases; bases outside gene matches: 5. The chain's CDR3 is CASSGQGIKPQHF. CDR3 in DNA: TGTGCCAGTAGTGGACAGGGAATCAAGCCCCAGCATTTT.

This chain joins TRBV11-3 and TRBJ1-6; D ambiguous. CDR1 SGHNT and CDR2 YENEEA come from the germline V gene. The CDR3 consists of 12 residues. V was shortened by 2 bases and J by 14 bases, with 10 bases between the two germline ends. CDR3 protein: CASSLQAFTLHF. DNA for the CDR3: TGTGCCAGCAGCTTACAGGCGTTTACCCTCCACTTT. Supplemented by reference TRBV11-3 and TRBJ1-6, the full variable domain reads EAGVVQSPRYKIIEKKQPVAFWCNPISGHNTLYWYLQNLGQGPELLIRYENEEAVDDSQLPKDRFSAERLKGVDSTLKIQPAELGDSAVYLCASSLQAFTLHFGNGTRLTVT.

The CDR3 sequence is CASSYSQGLGYTF. DNA for the CDR3: TGTGCCAGCAGTTACTCACAGGGGCTTGGCTACACCTTC. The chain carries TRBV6-5 and TRBJ1-2; TRBD1 matches 7 bases. CDR1 and CDR2 (germline): MNHEY, SVGAGI. The CDR3 is made up of 13 amino acids. V was pared by 0 bases and J by 7 bases, with 2 bases of the junction left unmatched.

J is TRBJ2-5 and V is TRBV9; no firm D call. Germline loops: CDR1 SGDLS, CDR2 YYNGEE. V gave up 0 bases and J gave up 0 bases, with 6 bases separating them. The CDR3 loop spans 14 amino acids. The DNA for the CDR3 is TGTGCCAGCAGCGTAGGAGGCTACCAAGAGACCCAGTACTTC. It specifies CASSVGGYQETQYF.

This clone was recorded a few times. The genes are TRBV19 and TRBJ2-2; 14 positions agree with TRBD2. The CDR3 runs to 18 residues. Trimming at V came to 3 bases and at J to 2 bases, leaving 5 bases not matched to a gene. CDR1 and CDR2 from the germline V gene are LNHDA and SQIVND (reference sequence). The CDR3 DNA follows: TGTGCCAGTAGTATTGGGGGACTAGCGGGAGTTAACACCGGGGAGCTGTTTTTT. Protein sequence: CASSIGGLAGVNTGELFF.

The rearrangement uses TRBV6-4 and TRBJ2-3; no clear D gene. CDR1 and CDR2 from the germline V gene are MRHNA and SNTAGT. This CDR3 has 14 amino acids. The germline V and J ends were trimmed by 3 bases and 0 bases, with 7 bases remaining between them. The CDR3 sequence: CASSESGSTDTQYF. In nucleotides, the CDR3 is TGTGCCAGCAGTGAATCGGGCAGCACAGATACGCAGTATTTT.

CDR3 region: CASSLGLGTGSYEQYF. The CDR3 region has the DNA TGTGCCAGCAGCTTAGGGCTCGGGACGGGATCCTACGAGCAGTACTTC. The rearrangement uses TRBV7-9 and TRBJ2-7; either TRBD1 or TRBD2 may fit D (5 bases each). This CDR3 has 16 residues. The germline V gene encodes CDR1 SEHNR and CDR2 FQNEAQ (reference sequence). V dropped 1 base and J dropped 1 base, with 14 bases sitting between them.

This rearrangement joins TRBV11-2 to TRBJ2-1; a possible D gene is TRBD2 (6 bases). Germline lookup yields CDR1 SGHAT and CDR2 FQNNGV. V shed 4 bases and J shed 10 bases, with 23 bases lying between them. The CDR3 loop spans 16 amino acids. The CDR3 region is CASSSRDSPRVIEQFF. The CDR3 region has the DNA TGTGCCAGCAGCTCTCGGGACTCCCCTCGAGTCATAGAGCAGTTCTTC.

This chain uses TRBV28 with TRBJ2-7; tentative D call: TRBD1 (5 bases). Germline-derived CDR1 and CDR2 are MDHEN and SYDVKM. The CDR3 consists of 17 residues. The V end was cut by 6 bases, the J end by 7 bases, with 28 bases between. CDR3 nucleotide sequence: TGTGCCAGCAGGGACCCCGTCGTGGTGGGGCGCGTTGGTGAGCAGTACTTC. Encoded protein: CASRDPVVVGRVGEQYF. Looking up the rest from reference TRBV28 and TRBJ2-7 gives the full variable domain: DVKVTQSSRYLVKRTGEKVFLECVQDMDHENMFWYRQDPGLGLRLIYFSYDVKMKEKGDIPEGYSVSREKKERFSLILESASTNQTSMYLCASRDPVVVGRVGEQYFGPGTRLTVT.

The V and J genes are TRBV4-1 and TRBJ2-7; a weak D match, TRBD2 (5 bases). V gave up 0 bases and J gave up 3 bases, with 21 bases separating them. The germline V gene has CDR1 MGHRA and CDR2 YSYEKL. The CDR3 length is 18 residues. The CDR3 spells CASSQDGGISSGNYEQYF. In DNA form, the CDR3 reads TGCGCCAGCAGCCAAGATGGAGGAATTTCGTCAGGAAACTACGAGCAGTACTTC.

The J gene is TRBJ2-7, the V gene TRBV30; TRBD1 is a possible D gene (5 bases). V was trimmed by 8 bases and J by 0 bases, leaving 11 bases between them. The CDR3 loop spans 12 amino acids. The germline V gene has CDR1 GTSNPN and CDR2 SVGIG (reference sequence). The CDR3 spells CAATRDSYEQYF. For the CDR3, the DNA is TGTGCCGCAACCAGGGACTCCTACGAGCAGTACTTC. The full variable domain, with the rest looked up from reference TRBV30 and TRBJ2-7, is SQTIHQWPATLVQPVGSPLSLECTVEGTSNPNLYWYRQAAGRGLQLLFYSVGIGQISSEVPQNLSASRPQDRQFILSSKKLLLSDSGFYLCAATRDSYEQYFGPGTRLTVT.

This clone turned up a few times. The chain joins TRBV2 to TRBJ1-4, with D unclear. The CDR3 totals 14 residues. V was trimmed by 7 bases and J by 0 bases, leaving 9 bases between them. CDR1 SNHLY and CDR2 FYNNEI come from the germline V gene. In DNA form, the CDR3 reads TGTGCCAGCAAGCAGGCGGCAACTAATGAAAAACTGTTTTTT. This gives the protein CASKQAATNEKLFF.

The chain employs TRBV30 and TRBJ1-4, with D perhaps matching TRBD1 (5 bases). Trimming stripped 0 bases from V and 8 bases from J, with 7 bases between. Germline CDR1 and CDR2: GTSNPN and SVGIG (reference sequence). The CDR3 is 12 residues long. CDR3 protein: CAWSVSGEKLFF. CDR3 in DNA: TGTGCCTGGAGTGTGTCAGGGGAAAAACTGTTTTTT.

The chain combines TRBV28 with TRBJ1-3, with D perhaps matching TRBD1 (6 bases). The CDR3 consists of 14 residues. Looked up from germline, CDR1 is MDHEN and CDR2 is SYDVKM. Trimming removed 5 bases from V and 6 bases from J, with 14 bases in between. This chain's CDR3 is CASSGPGTQNTIYF. For the CDR3, the DNA is TGTGCCAGCAGTGGTCCCGGGACACAAAACACCATATATTTT.

The chain is built from TRBV15 and TRBJ1-1, with a weak D call TRBD1 (6 bases). This CDR3 contains 13 residues. Germline V gives CDR1 LNHNV, CDR2 YYDKDF (reference sequence). V gave up 2 bases and J gave up 6 bases, with 10 bases separating them. This CDR3 is CATSRRGAAEAFF. The CDR3 DNA follows: TGTGCCACCAGCAGACGGGGGGCGGCTGAAGCTTTCTTT.

The chain is built from TRBV2 and TRBJ2-3; no clear D. The CDR3 is 14 amino acids. Germline V CDR1 and CDR2: SNHLY, FYNNEI. Trimming took 6 bases from V and 2 from J, leaving 12 bases between them. CDR3 in DNA: TGTGCCAGCAGCAGGAGTTCAAACACAGATACGCAGTATTTT. This gives the protein CASSRSSNTDTQYF.

The rearrangement links TRBV27 to TRBJ2-7, with TRBD1 identical over 9 bases. Per germline, CDR1 MNHEY and CDR2 SMNVEV (reference sequence). The V and J ends lost 3 bases and 1 base, in that order; junction bases with no gene match: 4. The CDR3 totals 15 residues. The CDR3 sequence: CASSFFGQGSYEQYF. The CDR3 coding sequence is TGTGCCAGCAGTTTCTTCGGACAGGGGTCCTACGAGCAGTACTTC.

The V call is TRBV18, the J call TRBJ1-2, with no clear D. The CDR3 covers 13 residues. Trimming took off 1 base at V and 6 bases at J, with 9 bases between the two ends. Germline V gene data show CDR1 as KGHSH and CDR2 as LQKENI. This CDR3 is CASSPRDTDGYTF. For the CDR3, the DNA is TGTGCCAGCTCACCACGGGATACTGATGGCTACACCTTC.

This clone showed up just a few times. V gene TRBV11-2 combines with J gene TRBJ1-2; D is unresolved. V was cut by 2 bases and J by 2 bases, with 6 bases left in between. CDR1 is SGHAT and CDR2 is FQNNGV in the germline V gene. The length of the CDR3 is 13 residues. In DNA form, the CDR3 reads TGTGCCAGCAGCTTAATAGGGAACTATGGCTACACCTTC. Translated: CASSLIGNYGYTF.

This clone came up a few times. V gene TRBV11-2 combines with J gene TRBJ2-7, with D uncertain. CDR1 and CDR2 (germline): SGHAT, FQNNGV. Trimming stripped 5 bases from V and 0 bases from J, with 14 bases between. This CDR3 contains 15 residues. CDR3 sequence (DNA): TGTGCCAGCAGCCACCCGGACGAGCTCTCCTACGAGCAGTACTTC. The encoded protein is CASSHPDELSYEQYF.

The J gene is TRBJ2-7, the V gene TRBV27; D is unclear. The germline V gene encodes CDR1 MNHEY and CDR2 SMNVEV (reference sequence). CDR3 length: 14 residues. V dropped 4 bases and J dropped 3 bases, with 13 bases sitting between them. CDR3 in amino acids: CASSSSPRDYEQYF. The CDR3 nucleotides read TGTGCCAGCAGTTCCAGCCCAAGAGACTACGAGCAGTACTTC.

The V call is TRBV11-1, the J call TRBJ2-3; D gene uncertain. The CDR3 is made up of 13 amino acids. The germline CDR1 and CDR2 sequences are SGHAT and FQDESV (reference sequence). V was clipped by 5 bases and J by 6 bases, with 12 bases between them. The CDR3 protein is CASSRFGLDTQYF. The CDR3 DNA sequence: TGTGCCAGCAGCCGATTCGGGTTGGATACGCAGTATTTT.

The V gene is TRBV19, the J gene TRBJ1-3, with TRBD1 identical over 9 bases. CDR3 size: 16 residues. V gave up 5 bases and J gave up 7 bases; unmatched junction bases: 12. Germline-derived CDR1 and CDR2 are LNHDA and SQIVND (reference sequence). The CDR3 here is CASSQEQGAQRNTIYF. The CDR3 DNA reads as TGTGCCAGTAGTCAGGAACAGGGGGCCCAGAGGAACACCATATATTTT.

This clone was counted only a few times. The chain carries TRBV6-1 and TRBJ2-3; 9 positions match TRBD2. J was trimmed by 4 bases and V by 4 bases; bases with no gene match: 3. The CDR3 length is 14 residues. Germline V lookup: CDR1 MNHNS, CDR2 SASEGT. CDR3 in DNA: TGTGCCAGCAGTGGTCTAGCGGGGCCAGATACGCAGTATTTT. This translates into CASSGLAGPDTQYF.

The chain is built from TRBV5-8 and TRBJ2-1; 7 bases fit TRBD2. CDR1 is SGHTS, CDR2 YDEGEE, per germline. With 0 bases clipped from V and 2 bases from J, the junction kept 2 bases outside the gene matches. This CDR3 contains 15 residues. This CDR3 reads CASSLGSGTYNEQFF. The CDR3 coding sequence is TGTGCCAGCAGCTTGGGGAGCGGGACCTACAATGAGCAGTTCTTC.

This chain uses TRBV7-2 with TRBJ1-1; D unclear. The CDR3 runs 16 residues. In germline, CDR1 is SGHTA, CDR2 FQGNSA. V dropped 5 bases and J dropped 4 bases, with 20 bases sitting between them. DNA for the CDR3: TGTGCCAGCAGCACACGACATCGGGCTGAAGGCACTGAAGCTTTCTTT. Its translation is CASSTRHRAEGTEAFF.

V is TRBV19 and J is TRBJ2-6; D is ambiguous. The V end lost 6 bases, the J end lost 0 bases, and 15 bases lay between the germline ends. CDR1 is LNHDA and CDR2 is SQIVND in the germline V gene (reference sequence). This CDR3 comprises 17 residues. CDR3 sequence reads: CASRSPVGSSGANVLTF. CDR3 DNA: TGTGCCAGTAGATCCCCAGTGGGTTCCTCTGGGGCCAACGTCCTGACTTTC.